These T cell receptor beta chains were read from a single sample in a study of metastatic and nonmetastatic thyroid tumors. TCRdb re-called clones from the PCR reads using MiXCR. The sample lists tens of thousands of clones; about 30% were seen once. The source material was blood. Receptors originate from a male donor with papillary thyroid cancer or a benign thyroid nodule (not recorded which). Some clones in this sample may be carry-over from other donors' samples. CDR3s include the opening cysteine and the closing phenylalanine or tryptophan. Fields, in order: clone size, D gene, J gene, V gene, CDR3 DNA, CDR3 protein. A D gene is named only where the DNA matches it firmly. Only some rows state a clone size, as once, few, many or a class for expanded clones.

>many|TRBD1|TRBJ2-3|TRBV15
TGTGCCACCAGCAGAAGACAGGGAGTCACAGATACGCAGTATTTT
CATSRRQGVTDTQYF
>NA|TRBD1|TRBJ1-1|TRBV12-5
TGTGCTAGTGGTTTGGTACCCATCGGCAGGACCCCCAGGGGGCGAGGGACTGAAGCTTTCTTT
CASGLVPIGRTPRGRGTEAFF
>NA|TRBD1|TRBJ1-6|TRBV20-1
TGCAGTGCTAGAGATCCCCGGGACAGTTATAATTCACCCCTCCACTTT
CSARDPRDSYNSPLHF
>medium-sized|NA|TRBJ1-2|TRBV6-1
TGTGCCAGCAGTTCCGTAGGCCGACTCACCTTC
CASSSVGRLTF
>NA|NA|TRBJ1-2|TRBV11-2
TGTGCCAGCAGCCGGCGGTGGACGCATGGCTACACCTTC
CASSRRWTHGYTF
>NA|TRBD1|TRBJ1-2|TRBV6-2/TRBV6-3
TGTGCCAGCAGTTACTCGTACCCGGGACAGGGAAACCCCAACTATGGCTACACCTTC
CASSYSYPGQGNPNYGYTF
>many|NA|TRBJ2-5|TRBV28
TGTGCCAGCACGACCCCCGGCGAGACCCAGTACTTC
CASTTPGETQYF
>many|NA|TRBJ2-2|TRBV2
TGTGCCAGCAGTACCTCCACGGTCGGGGAGCTGTTTTTT
CASSTSTVGELFF
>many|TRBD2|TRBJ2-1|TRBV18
TGTGCCAGCTCACCCCGCAGGACTAGCGGGACCTACAATGAGCAGTTCTTC
CASSPRRTSGTYNEQFF
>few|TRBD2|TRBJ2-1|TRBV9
TGTGCCAGCAGCTCCCGGACTAGCGGGACCCGCAATGAGCAGTTCTTC
CASSSRTSGTRNEQFF
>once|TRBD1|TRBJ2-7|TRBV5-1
TGCGCCAGCAGCTTGCGTTCTGACAGGGGGCTGGGCGAGCAGTACTTC
CASSLRSDRGLGEQYF
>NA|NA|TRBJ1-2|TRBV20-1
TGCAGTTCTAGCGGACAATATGGCTACACCTTC
CSSSGQYGYTF
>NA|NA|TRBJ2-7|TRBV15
TGTGCCACCAGCGAAGGCTTTCTGGATTCCTACGAGCAGTACTTC
CATSEGFLDSYEQYF
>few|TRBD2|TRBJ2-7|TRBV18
TGTGCCAGCTCGCCGACTAGCGGCTACTACGAGCAGTACTTC
CASSPTSGYYEQYF
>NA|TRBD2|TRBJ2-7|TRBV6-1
TGTGCCAGCAGCACAACCGGGACTAGCGGGAGTTCGGAGCAGTACTTC
CASSTTGTSGSSEQYF
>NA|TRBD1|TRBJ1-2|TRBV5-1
TGCGCCAGCAGTTTTGACAGGGGTCGGGGCTACACCTTC
CASSFDRGRGYTF
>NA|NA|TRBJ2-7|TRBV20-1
TGCAGTGCTAGGGGATCCTACGAGCAGTACTTC
CSARGSYEQYF
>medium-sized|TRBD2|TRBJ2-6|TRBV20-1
TGCAGTGCTAGCGGGAGGTACTCTGGGGCCAACGTCCTGACTTTC
CSASGRYSGANVLTF
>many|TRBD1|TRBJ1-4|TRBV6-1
TGTGCCAGCAGTGAAGGACAGGGTAACGAAAAACTGTTTTTT
CASSEGQGNEKLFF
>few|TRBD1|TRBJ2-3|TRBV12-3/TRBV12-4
TGTGCCAGCAGTTTAACCGGACAGGGGGTAGATACGCAGTATTTT
CASSLTGQGVDTQYF
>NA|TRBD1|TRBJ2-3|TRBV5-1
TGCGCCAGCACTTGGGGACAGGCTAGCACAGATACGCAGTATTTT
CASTWGQASTDTQYF
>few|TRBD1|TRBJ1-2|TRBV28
TGTGCCAGCAGTTTGGAGACAGGGGCTGGCTACACCTTC
CASSLETGAGYTF
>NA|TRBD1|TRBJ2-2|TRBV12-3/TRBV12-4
TGTGCCAGCAGTTGGGGACAGGGAGGAACCGGGGAGCTGTTTTTT
CASSWGQGGTGELFF
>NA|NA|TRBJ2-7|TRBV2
TGTGCCAGCAGTGTTGAAACAGGGAATCCCTACGAGCAGTACTTC
CASSVETGNPYEQYF
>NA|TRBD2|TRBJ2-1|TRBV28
TGTGCCAGCGGGCTAGCGGTAGGGAAGCAGTTCTTC
CASGLAVGKQFF
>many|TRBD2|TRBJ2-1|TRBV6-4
TGTGCCAGCAGTGTTCTAGCGGGAGAAGGAAATGAGCAGTTCTTC
CASSVLAGEGNEQFF
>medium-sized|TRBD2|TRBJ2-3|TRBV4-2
TGTGCCAGCAGCCAACTAGCGGGAGGGGGGACAGATACGCAGTATTTT
CASSQLAGGGTDTQYF
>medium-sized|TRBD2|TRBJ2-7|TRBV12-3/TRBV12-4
TGTGCCAGCAGTTTAGGGACTAGCGGGAGGATGGGGGAGCAGTACTTC
CASSLGTSGRMGEQYF
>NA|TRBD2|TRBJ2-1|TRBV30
TGTGCCTGGAGTGGTGCGGGAGAGGTCAATGAGCAGTTCTTC
CAWSGAGEVNEQFF
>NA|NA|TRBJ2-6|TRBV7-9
TGTGCCAGCAGCTTACTGGATGGGGCCAACGTCCTGACTTTC
CASSLLDGANVLTF
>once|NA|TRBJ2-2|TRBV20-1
TGCAGTGCCCGGGACACGAACACCGGGGAGCTGTTTTTT
CSARDTNTGELFF
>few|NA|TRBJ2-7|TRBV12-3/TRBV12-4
TGTGCCAGCAGTTTTATGGGGAGCTCGTACGAGCAGTACTTC
CASSFMGSSYEQYF
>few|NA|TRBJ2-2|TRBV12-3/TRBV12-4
TGTGCCAGCAGTTGGACAGCGAACACCGGGGAGCTGTTTTTT
CASSWTANTGELFF
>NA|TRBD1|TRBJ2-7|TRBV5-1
TGCGCCAGCAGCGAGGGGGCCTCCTACGAGCAGTACTTC
CASSEGASYEQYF
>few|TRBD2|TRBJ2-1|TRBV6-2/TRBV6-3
TGTGCCAGCAGGAATCCCACTAGCGGAGGGTACAATGAACAGTTCTTC
CASRNPTSGGYNEQFF
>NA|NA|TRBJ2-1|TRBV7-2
TGTGCCAGCAGCTTGCCCCTAGCCAATGAGCAGTTCTTC
CASSLPLANEQFF
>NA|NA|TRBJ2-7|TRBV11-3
TGTGCCAGCAGCTACTACAGCCTTCGGGGTGCGGAGCAGTACTTC
CASSYYSLRGAEQYF
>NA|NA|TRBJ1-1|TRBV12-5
TGTGCTAGTGGTTTGGTAGCGGCAAGGGAACTAACTGAAGCTTTCTTT
CASGLVAARELTEAFF
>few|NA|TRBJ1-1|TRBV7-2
TGTGCCAGCAGCCTAGACAGGACTGAAGCTTTCTTT
CASSLDRTEAFF
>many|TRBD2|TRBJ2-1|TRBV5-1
TGCGCCAGCGCTCTTATAGCGGGAAGTCCTTACAATGAGCAGTTCTTC
CASALIAGSPYNEQFF
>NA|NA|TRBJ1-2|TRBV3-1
TGTGCCAGCAGCCAAACATATGTACGCCTCTATGGCTACACCTTC
CASSQTYVRLYGYTF
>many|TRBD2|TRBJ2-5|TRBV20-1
TGCAGTGCTAACATCCTAGGGACTAGCGGGTTTCAAGAGACCCAGTACTTC
CSANILGTSGFQETQYF
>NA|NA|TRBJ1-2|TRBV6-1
TGTGCCACTACGGACAGTGCCTATGTCTACACCTTC
CATTDSAYVYTF
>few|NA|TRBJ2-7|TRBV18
TGTGCCAGCTCACCACGAGGCAGGTCTGCCTACGAGCAGTACTTC
CASSPRGRSAYEQYF
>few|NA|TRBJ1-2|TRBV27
TGTGCCAGCGCCGGGCAGGTGGCCGCTGGCTACACCTTC
CASAGQVAAGYTF
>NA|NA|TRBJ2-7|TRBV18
TGTGCCAGCTCAGCAAGCGGAGCCCACGAGCAGTACTTC
CASSASGAHEQYF
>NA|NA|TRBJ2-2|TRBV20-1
TGCAGTGCTAGAGGTGTCACGAACACCGGGGAGCTGTTTTTT
CSARGVTNTGELFF
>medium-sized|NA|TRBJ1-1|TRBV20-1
TGCAGTGCCGACGATCAGGTTGAGGCTTTCTTT
CSADDQVEAFF
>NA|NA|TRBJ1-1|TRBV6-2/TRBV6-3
TGTGCCATCAGTTACCCTCCCTGGGGCGCGGGTGCCACTGAAGCTTTCTTT
CAISYPPWGAGATEAFF
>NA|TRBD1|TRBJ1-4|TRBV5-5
TGTGCCAGCAGCCTGACAGGGCCGAATGAAAAACTGTTTTTT
CASSLTGPNEKLFF
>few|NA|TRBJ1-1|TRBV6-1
TGTGCCAGCAGCGTACACAGGGCCCCCGGGACTGAAGCTTTCTTT
CASSVHRAPGTEAFF
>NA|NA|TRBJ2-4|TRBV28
TGTGCCAGCAGTGGGCCTTTAGCGGACCTTCAGTACTTC
CASSGPLADLQYF
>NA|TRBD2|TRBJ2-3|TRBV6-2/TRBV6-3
TGTGCCAGCAGACCTGGACTAGCGAGGGATACGCAGTATTTT
CASRPGLARDTQYF
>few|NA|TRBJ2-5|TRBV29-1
TGCAGCGCCGAGAAACAGTGGGTGTGGGTGGAGACCCAGTACTTC
CSAEKQWVWVETQYF
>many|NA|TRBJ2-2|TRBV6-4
TGTGCCAGCAGTGACTCAGAGGCCCCGAACACCGGGGAGCTGTTTTTT
CASSDSEAPNTGELFF
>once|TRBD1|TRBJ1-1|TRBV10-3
TGTGCCATCAGCACGGACAGGTCCACTGAAGCTTTCTTT
CAISTDRSTEAFF
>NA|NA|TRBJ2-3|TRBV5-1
TGCGCCAGCAGCTCCGGGACCCAGAAGACAGATACGCAGTATTTT
CASSSGTQKTDTQYF
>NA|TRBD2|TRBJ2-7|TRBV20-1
TGCAGTGCTTCCCTAGCGGCAAGCTCCTACGAGCAGTACTTC
CSASLAASSYEQYF
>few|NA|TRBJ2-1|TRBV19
TGTGCCAGTAGTATTTTAGGGGCCTACAATGAGCAGTTCTTC
CASSILGAYNEQFF